This TCR beta chain was recovered during a study of blood T cell repertoires in COVID-19. Study summary: Whether acute or convalescent, the COVID-19 samples came from the United States, Italy and Spain. PBMCs, B-cell-depleted T cells, or T cells provided the cDNA or gDNA that made up the material.

The CDR3 is 18 amino acids. With 10 bases clipped from V and 4 bases from J, the junction kept 22 bases outside the gene matches. Looked up from germline, CDR1 is ENHRY and CDR2 is SYGVKD. This clone was picked up a small number of times. Methods used by the authors: Amplifying reference gene primers gave estimates of nucleated cell counts. TCRdb keeps only in-frame clones here, not all; method: immunoSEQ multiplex PCR. That table is the source of V, J and clone size, and D and trimming were worked out from the DNA. The sample consists of some 14,000 clones, 83% of them appearing once. This receptor was obtained from a man in his forties with active or convalescent COVID-19. Material for sequencing was peripheral blood. This sequence joins TRBV10-3 and TRBJ2-7; 10 bases agree with TRBD1. Here the CDR3 DNA reads TGTGCCAAAAAAAGCCCGGGACAGGGGTTAATTCCCACTTACGAGCAGTACTTC. This codes for CAKKSPGQGLIPTYEQYF.